What follows are 4 T cell receptor beta chains derived from one specimen sequenced in a study of cytomegalovirus exposure and HLA in healthy donors (dated 2017 in TCRdb). Library preparation was by the immunoSEQ multiplex PCR assay. For the multiplex PCR, a mixture combining 60 forward primers for TCR Vbeta segments and 13 reverse primers for TCR Jbeta segments was used. Entries here come from immuneACCESS through TCRdb and include only in-frame sequences with V and J called. Some clones fail to appear in such tables; in the studies checked, an unresolved V gene covers under half of the shortfall, and the cause of the remainder is unknown. The sample data list 180,000 or so clones, and about 10% of these were observed just once. Of the sample, roughly 1.3% is held by the ten largest clones. The source material was PBMCs. The receptor set was obtained from a woman aged 25 to 45 in good health and CMV-seropositive.

This clone showed up just a few times. V is TRBV27 and J is TRBJ2-6; a possible D gene is TRBD1 (5 bases). This CDR3 spans 16 amino acids. Trimming took off 0 bases at V and 1 base at J, with 7 bases between the two ends. From germline, CDR1 is MNHEY and CDR2 SMNVEV (reference sequence). The CDR3 bases are TGTGCCAGCAGTTTATCTAGGGGATCTGGGGCCAACGTCCTGACTTTC. Encoded protein: CASSLSRGSGANVLTF.

This clone came up a few times. This chain joins TRBV5-6 and TRBJ1-5, with 7 bases identical to TRBD1. The J segment lost 4 bases and the V segment lost 4 bases, leaving 11 bases of the junction unmatched. Looked up from germline, CDR1 is SGHDT and CDR2 is YYEEEE. CDR3 length: 16 residues. CDR3 region: CASSGGGLRRNQPQHF. The CDR3 nucleotides are TGTGCCAGCAGCGGAGGGGGCCTTCGTAGGAATCAGCCCCAGCATTTT.

The gene calls are TRBV14 and TRBJ1-1; 8 bases map to TRBD1. The length of the CDR3 is 13 residues. After removal of 5 bases from V and 11 bases from J, the junction contained 10 bases not matched to a gene. Germline V lookup: CDR1 SGHDN, CDR2 FVKESK. Here the CDR3 reads CASSEYRTGYAFF. The CDR3 DNA follows: TGTGCCAGCAGCGAATACCGGACAGGGTATGCTTTCTTT.

The chain combines TRBV29-1 with TRBJ1-2, with 7 bases matching TRBD1. The CDR3 loop spans 14 amino acids. Germline CDR1 SQVTM, CDR2 ANQGSEA. V was pared by 1 base and J by 2 bases, with 4 bases of the junction left unmatched. In DNA form, the CDR3 reads TGCAGCGTTGAAGGGGGACAGTTGAACTATGGCTACACCTTC. Amino acid sequence: CSVEGGQLNYGYTF.